The clone carrying this TCR beta chain was seen once. Original data processing: Quantification of nucleated cells was approximated via reference gene primer amplification. Clones were read by immunoSEQ multiplex PCR, and TCRdb kept only the in-frame ones, dropping some. The V and J calls and clone size are taken from that table; D and trimming were inferred from the DNA. The sample records approximately 170,000 clones, over 65% being singletons. This record comes from a study of blood T cell repertoires in COVID-19. Background on the study: The United States, Italy and Spain provided the acute and convalescent COVID-19 samples. The cDNA or gDNA used as material had been derived from T cells, B-cell-depleted T cells, or PBMCs.

Germline assignment: CDR1 SGHTA and CDR2 FQGTGA. With 4 bases removed from V and 0 bases from J, the gap between germline ends came to 13 bases. The CDR3 runs to 16 residues. V and J are TRBV7-3 and TRBJ2-1, with D possibly matching TRBD2 (7 bases). Sequencing was performed on peripheral blood. The clonotype comes from a woman aged 80 or over with acute or convalescent COVID-19. The DNA for the CDR3 is TGTGCCAGCAGCTCAGGGGCGGGAGTCTCCTACAATGAGCAGTTCTTC. The encoded protein is CASSSGAGVSYNEQFF.